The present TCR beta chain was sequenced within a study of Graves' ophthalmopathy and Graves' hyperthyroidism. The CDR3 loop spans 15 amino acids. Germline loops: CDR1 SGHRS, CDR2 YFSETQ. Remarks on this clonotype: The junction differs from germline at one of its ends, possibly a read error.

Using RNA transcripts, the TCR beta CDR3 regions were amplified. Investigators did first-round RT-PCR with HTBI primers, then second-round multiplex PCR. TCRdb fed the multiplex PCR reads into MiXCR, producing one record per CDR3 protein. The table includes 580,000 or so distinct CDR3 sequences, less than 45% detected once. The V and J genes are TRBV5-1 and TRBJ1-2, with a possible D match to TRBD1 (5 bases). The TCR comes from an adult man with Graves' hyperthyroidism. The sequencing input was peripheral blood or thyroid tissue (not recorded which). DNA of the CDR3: TGCGCCAACAGCTTGGTCGACAGACCATCCTATGGCTACACCTTC. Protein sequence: CANSLVDRPSYGYTF.